This T cell receptor beta chain came from a study of low-dose radiotherapy and immunotherapy resistance in tumors (dated by TCRdb to between 2021 and 2024). Regarding the study in general: Cohort 1 received 0.5 Gy per fraction every 2 weeks, with a prescribed total PTV dose of 6.5 Gy. For Cohort 2, the dose was 1 Gy per fraction given every two weeks, adding up to 13 Gy in total across 26 weeks. Patients were given nivolumab as a 240 mg flat dose every two weeks and ipilimumab at 1 mg/kg every six weeks, with both drugs delivered intravenously. Cyclophosphamide 200 mg/m2 was given intravenously every two weeks, one day before each radiation and immunotherapy administration. Starting on cycle 1 day 1, patients took 300 mg of aspirin by mouth once daily for four cycles. First-strand cDNA was synthesized using Superscript III and a set of TRAV- and TRBV-specific primers, so that both TCRalpha and TCRbeta chains were covered. Trial participants were not randomized into treatment groups. Eight patients were included in the translational analysis: three from the first dose cohort and the first five from the second dose cohort.

The instrument was an Illumina HiSeq 2500. TCRs were amplified for 15 to 20 PCR cycles with Phusion, using a constant-region primer paired with the adapter attached to the V primers. The isolated mRNA was amplified using the MessageAmp II aRNA Amplification Kit, with in vitro transcription performed for about 15 hours at 37 degrees C. The Dynabeads mRNA DIRECT Purification Kit was used to isolate the mRNA for TCR sequencing. Indexed Illumina adapters were added in a second Phusion PCR of 25 to 30 cycles, and the PCR products were purified with AMPure XP beads. In the source study's methods: Custom Perl scripts were used to pool TCR sequences that encoded the same protein, to remove out-of-frame sequences, and to calculate the abundance of each clonotype. Any TCR sequence backed by just one read was left out of the analysis. The metrics used to describe the repertoires included Shannon entropy, Gini index, clonality, richness, and the frequency of TCRs shared between repertoires. TCRdb passed the public sequencing reads through fastp at Q25 and MiXCR, retaining productive beta sequences. When rows share a CDR3 protein, they turn into one entry using the most common DNA and genes. TCRdb, not the authors, supplied the V and J calls. Recorded for this sample are roughly 48,000 distinct CDR3 sequences; around 33% of them occurred a single time. The ten largest clones represent 7% to 10% of the sample.

What the time point label conveys for this sample: after trial treatment. This specimen's treatment or condition label, interpreted: LDRT plus nivolumab, ipilimumab, low-dose cyclophosphamide and aspirin (RACIN trial). Donors were enrolled in RACIN, a single-arm phase I dose-escalation trial combining nivolumab, ipilimumab, aspirin, low-dose cyclophosphamide and low-dose radiotherapy. Eligible patients had advanced, TIL-negative solid tumors. The V end loses 2 bases and the J end loses 6 bases, and a stretch of 15 bases separates them. The CDR3 starts with the cysteine, ends with the phenylalanine, and has 15 residues. The kept DNA is CDR3 alone, 45 bases in frame from the first base. Looking up the germline V gene yields CDR1 SGHVS and CDR2 FQNEAQ. There are a few counts of this clonotype. Which antigen it targets is not known. Within one base of it there is no much larger clone, and no base qualities were kept.

The chain couples TRBV7-8 to TRBJ2-3; the D call is tentative, TRBD1 or TRBD2, as each matches 6 bases. This receptor was taken from a male donor with rectosigmoid adenocarcinoma. The sequencing used PBMCs, collected after low-dose radiotherapy plus immunotherapy. The CDR3 region has the sequence CASSLPGGSLDTQYF. The DNA reads as follows: TGTGCCAGCAGCTTACCCGGGGGCAGTTTGGATACGCAGTATTTT.